The sequence of this T cell receptor beta chain was determined in a study of blood T cells in healthy people across ages. The CDR3 totals 15 residues. J gave up 2 bases and V 1 base, and 1 base lay outside the gene matches. CDR1 and CDR2 from the germline V gene are SGHDN and FVKESK. The second PCR ran roughly 6 to 11 cycles with a sample-barcoded 5' primer and J-beta primers. One entry per CDR3 protein, called by TCRdb with MiXCR from the 5' RACE reads. The profile shows hundreds of thousands of distinct CDR3 sequences, 20% to 25% of them singletons. This receptor was obtained from a man between 65 and 80 years old in good health. Material for sequencing was blood. The chain employs TRBV14 and TRBJ2-1, with TRBD1 matching over 8 bases. The CDR3 DNA reads TGTGCCAGCAGCCAAGGGACAGGGCCCTACAATGAGCAGTTCTTC. Amino acids: CASSQGTGPYNEQFF.